The 12 T cell receptor beta chains below were found in one sample sequenced in a study of cytomegalovirus exposure and HLA in healthy donors. The PCR employed 60 Vbeta primers together with 13 Jbeta primers. The method was immunoSEQ multiplex PCR; TCRdb's version includes in-frame clones alone and lacks a portion of them. Seen here are approximately 110,000 clones, roughly 80% observed once, and the top ten hold approximately 6.9%. The sequenced sample consisted of PBMCs. The receptors shown here come from a young man in good health and CMV-seropositive.

This clone was seen a single time. The V and J genes are TRBV5-1 and TRBJ1-3; 9 bases line up with TRBD1. Germline CDR1 is SGHRS and CDR2 is YFSETQ. CDR3 length: 13 residues. Trimming removed 4 bases from V and 8 bases from J; junction bases left unmatched: 4. CDR3 coding DNA: TGCGCCAGCAGCCCGGGACAGGGCTACACCATATATTTT. This translates into CASSPGQGYTIYF.

The chain combines TRBV7-2 with TRBJ2-3; D is undetermined. Trimming removed 2 bases at V and 4 bases at J, with 7 bases between. Germline lookup yields CDR1 SGHTA and CDR2 FQGNSA. The CDR3 is 13 amino acids. CDR3: CASSLSPADTQYF. CDR3 DNA sequence: TGTGCCAGCAGCTTAAGTCCGGCAGATACGCAGTATTTT.

This clone occurred once. The chain joins TRBV30 to TRBJ2-1; 8 bases agree with TRBD2. CDR1 GTSNPN and CDR2 SVGIG come from the germline V gene (reference sequence). The CDR3 runs 17 residues. J lost 0 bases, V lost 0 bases, and 7 bases had no gene match. DNA for the CDR3: TGTGCCTGGAGTGTCTTGGCGGGGGGCTCCTCCTACAATGAGCAGTTCTTC. Its protein product is CAWSVLAGGSSYNEQFF. Looking up the rest from reference TRBV30 and TRBJ2-1 gives the full variable domain: SQTIHQWPATLVQPVGSPLSLECTVEGTSNPNLYWYRQAAGRGLQLLFYSVGIGQISSEVPQNLSASRPQDRQFILSSKKLLLSDSGFYLCAWSVLAGGSSYNEQFFGPGTRLTVL.

The genes are TRBV25-1 and TRBJ1-6; 10 nucleotides align to TRBD1. The CDR3 consists of 15 residues. CDR1 is MGHDK and CDR2 is SYGVNS in the germline V gene. Trimming removed 3 bases from V and 7 bases from J; junction bases left unmatched: 3. In DNA, the CDR3 is TGTGCCAGCAGTGACGGGGGACAGGGGAATTCACCCCTCCACTTT. It yields the protein CASSDGGQGNSPLHF.

V usage is TRBV6-6 and J usage is TRBJ2-5, with D possibly TRBD2 on 6 matching bases. CDR3 length equals 15 residues. V gave up 2 bases and J gave up 2 bases, with 12 bases separating them. CDR1 and CDR2 from the germline V gene are MNHNY and SVGAGI (reference sequence). The CDR3 coding sequence is TGTGCCAGCAGTTACGTCCAGGGAGGACAAGAGACCCAGTACTTC. Translating it yields CASSYVQGGQETQYF.

The genes are TRBV5-1 and TRBJ2-7; 11 bases match TRBD2. Germline CDR1 reads SGHRS; CDR2 reads YFSETQ. Trimming removed 0 bases from V and 4 bases from J; junction bases left unmatched: 12. CDR3 length: 18 amino acids. CDR3 in amino acids: CASSLAQTSGGLLYEQYF. As DNA, the CDR3 is TGCGCCAGCAGCTTGGCCCAAACTAGCGGGGGCCTCCTTTACGAGCAGTACTTC.

The V gene is TRBV5-6, the J gene TRBJ1-6; D gene ambiguous. The germline V gene encodes CDR1 SGHDT and CDR2 YYEEEE. Trimming pared 2 bases from V and 10 bases from J, leaving 16 bases between. CDR3 length equals 15 residues. The CDR3 region has the DNA TGTGCCAGCAGCTTAGTAGGACTGTCGGGGTCACCCCTCCACTTT. It codes for CASSLVGLSGSPLHF.

This clone has more than one count but fewer than ten. The chain links TRBV18 to TRBJ2-2; D is ambiguous. V lost 3 bases and J lost 1, with 12 bases in between. The length of the CDR3 is 16 residues. Germline V CDR1 and CDR2: KGHSH, LQKENI. CDR3 region: CASSPLEPMNTGELFF. As DNA, the CDR3 is TGTGCCAGCTCACCCCTAGAACCGATGAACACCGGGGAGCTGTTTTTT.

The chain is built from TRBV29-1 and TRBJ1-4; tentative D call: TRBD1 (5 bases). From germline, CDR1 is SQVTM and CDR2 ANQGSEA. This CDR3 contains 16 residues. With 0 bases removed from V and 3 bases from J, the gap between germline ends came to 14 bases. The CDR3 bases are TGCAGCGTTGAAGAGGGGATGGGGGGAGCTAATGAAAAACTGTTTTTT. This encodes CSVEEGMGGANEKLFF.

V and J are TRBV5-1 and TRBJ1-4, with TRBD1 matching 10 bases. This CDR3 spans 15 amino acids. The V gene end was trimmed by 0 bases and the J gene end by 7 bases; junction bases not matched to a gene: 3. The V gene's germline CDR1 is SGHRS and CDR2 YFSETQ. The CDR3 loop reads CASSLVGDRGEKLFF. CDR3 coding DNA: TGCGCCAGCAGCTTGGTAGGGGACAGGGGTGAAAAACTGTTTTTT.

In nucleotides, the CDR3 is TGTGCCAGCAGCTTAGCGGGCGGGGATGAAAAACTGTTTTTT. It yields the protein CASSLAGGDEKLFF. This sequence joins TRBV7-2 and TRBJ1-4; D call uncertain. Between the trimmed V and J ends, which lost 0 bases and 6 bases, there was a span of 8 bases. The CDR3 is made up of 14 amino acids. Germline V CDR1 and CDR2: SGHTA, FQGNSA.

J is TRBJ2-5 and V is TRBV28; possible D gene TRBD2, 7 bases. V was clipped by 2 bases and J by 4 bases, with 11 bases between them. Per the germline V gene, CDR1 is MDHEN and CDR2 is SYDVKM. The CDR3 extends over 14 amino acids. The CDR3 sequence is CASSLGGGVETQYF. The CDR3 DNA reads TGTGCCAGCAGTTTAGGAGGGGGGGTAGAGACCCAGTACTTC.